The 13 T cell receptor beta chains below were found in one sample sequenced in a study of blood T cell repertoires in COVID-19. Sequencing used immunoSEQ multiplex PCR; TCRdb keeps in-frame clones, though not all of them. The sample records about 370,000 clones, 75% to 90% being singletons. The sample comprised PBMCs or T cells enriched from blood (not recorded which). The receptors were gathered from a man aged 18 to 29 who had recovered from COVID-19.

The gene calls are TRBV30 and TRBJ2-1; 12 positions agree with TRBD1. The CDR3 length is 15 residues. The germline gives CDR1 GTSNPN, CDR2 SVGIG (reference sequence). With V trimmed by 0 bases and J by 8 bases, 5 bases remained unmatched. The CDR3 here is CAWSVLGQGADEQFF. The CDR3 DNA reads as TGTGCCTGGAGTGTACTGGGACAGGGGGCCGATGAGCAGTTCTTC. The whole variable domain, filled in from reference TRBV30 and TRBJ2-1, reads SQTIHQWPATLVQPVGSPLSLECTVEGTSNPNLYWYRQAAGRGLQLLFYSVGIGQISSEVPQNLSASRPQDRQFILSSKKLLLSDSGFYLCAWSVLGQGADEQFFGPGTRLTVL.

The chain has TRBV19 and TRBJ2-3; D gene unclear. CDR3 length equals 14 residues. Trimming took off 6 bases at V and 0 bases at J, with 10 bases between the two ends. Germline-derived CDR1 and CDR2 are LNHDA and SQIVND (reference sequence). The CDR3 DNA follows: TGTGCCAGTAGCGACTTGACTAGCACAGATACGCAGTATTTT. Its protein is CASSDLTSTDTQYF.

This chain links TRBV18 with TRBJ2-7, with 9 bases identical to TRBD1. The CDR3 covers 14 residues. The germline V gene has CDR1 KGHSH and CDR2 LQKENI. V shed 8 bases, J shed 4 bases, and the junction held 9 bases outside the gene matches. Here the CDR3 reads CASTPGQGAYEQYF. Written as DNA, the CDR3 is TGTGCCAGCACCCCGGGACAGGGTGCATACGAGCAGTACTTC. The full variable domain, rest sourced from reference TRBV18 and TRBJ2-7, is NAGVMQNPRHLVRRRGQEARLRCSPMKGHSHVYWYRQLPEEGLKFMVYLQKENIIDESGMPKERFSAEFPKEGPSILRIQQVVRGDSAAYFCASTPGQGAYEQYFGPGTRLTVT.

The CDR3 spells CASSLVETSGTYEQYF. CDR3 coding DNA: TGTGCCAGCAGCTTGGTAGAGACTAGCGGAACCTACGAGCAGTACTTC. The chain uses TRBV5-5 and TRBJ2-7; 9 bases line up with TRBD2. Per germline, CDR1 SGHKS and CDR2 YYEKEE (reference sequence). V dropped 0 bases and J dropped 2; count of bases not matched to a gene: 6. The CDR3 runs 16 residues. Together with reference TRBV5-5 and TRBJ2-7, the CDR3 gives the full variable domain: DAGVTQSPTHLIKTRGQQVTLRCSPISGHKSVSWYQQVLGQGPQFIFQYYEKEERGRGNFPDRFSARQFPNYSSELNVNALLLGDSALYLCASSLVETSGTYEQYFGPGTRLTVT.

CDR3 sequence (DNA): TGTGCCAGCAGCTTAGCGACAGGGGGCGCAGGTTTGACTGAAGCTTTCTTT. Protein product: CASSLATGGAGLTEAFF. The chain uses TRBV7-9 and TRBJ1-1; 10 bases are a match to TRBD1. Per germline, CDR1 SEHNR and CDR2 FQNEAQ (reference sequence). The trim removed 0 bases at V and 5 bases at J, leaving 9 bases unmatched. The CDR3 runs 17 residues.

The chain combines TRBV13 with TRBJ2-7; 9 nucleotides line up with TRBD2. Germline V gene lookup returns CDR1 PRHDT and CDR2 FYEKMQ (reference sequence). The CDR3 is 18 residues long. V shed 2 bases and J 2 bases; nucleotides not matched to a gene: 13. The CDR3 spells CASSLLAGLSHSAYEQYF. CDR3 in DNA: TGTGCCAGCAGCTTACTAGCGGGATTATCCCATTCGGCCTACGAGCAGTACTTC.

The V gene is TRBV18, the J gene TRBJ2-7, with 12 bases identical to TRBD1. Germline V gene sequence: CDR1 KGHSH, CDR2 LQKENI. Trimming removed 2 bases from V and 5 bases from J; junction bases left unmatched: 7. The CDR3 consists of 16 residues. Here the CDR3 reads CASSPTWDRGPDEQYF. The CDR3 DNA sequence: TGTGCCAGCTCACCAACGTGGGACAGGGGGCCCGACGAGCAGTACTTC. Full variable domain (rest looked up from reference TRBV18 and TRBJ2-7): NAGVMQNPRHLVRRRGQEARLRCSPMKGHSHVYWYRQLPEEGLKFMVYLQKENIIDESGMPKERFSAEFPKEGPSILRIQQVVRGDSAAYFCASSPTWDRGPDEQYFGPGTRLTVT.

The count of this clone is one. The chain is built from TRBV3-1 (or the pseudogene TRBV3-2) and TRBJ2-5, with D possibly being TRBD2 (6 bases). The CDR3 contains 17 residues. The V and J ends lost 0 bases and 5 bases respectively, with 19 bases between them. Germline loops: CDR1 LGHDT, CDR2 YNNKEL (reference sequence). The CDR3 DNA reads TGTGCCAGCAGCCAAGATCTTAGGAGGGGAGAGTGGGAGACCCAGTACTTC. Translating gives CASSQDLRRGEWETQYF.

This chain uses TRBV28 with TRBJ1-2, with TRBD1 matching over 9 bases. Germline CDR1 MDHEN, CDR2 SYDVKM. This CDR3 is built from 15 residues. V dropped 7 bases and J dropped 3; count of bases not matched to a gene: 9. The DNA of the CDR3 is TGTGCCAGCACCCTAGGGGACAGGGTGGACTATGGCTACACCTTC. It translates to CASTLGDRVDYGYTF.

The CDR3 coding sequence is TGTGCCAGCAGCCTGACACAACTCACAGATACGCAGTATTTT. Translated, it gives CASSLTQLTDTQYF. The chain joins TRBV7-2 to TRBJ2-3; no firm D call. V lost 5 bases to trimming and J lost 2 bases, with 11 bases between them. This CDR3 has 14 amino acids. Germline V CDR1 and CDR2: SGHTA, FQGNSA.

The rearrangement uses TRBV5-4 and TRBJ2-7, with D possibly matching TRBD2 (5 bases). Per the germline V gene, CDR1 is SGHNT and CDR2 is YYREEE (reference sequence). Trimming shortened V by 3 bases and J by 5 bases, and 15 bases separated the two germline ends. CDR3 size: 14 residues. CDR3 sequence: CASSSRRTSNEQYF. The CDR3 DNA is TGTGCCAGCAGCTCGAGACGCACTAGTAACGAGCAGTACTTC.

The gene calls are TRBV9 and TRBJ1-1; D gene unclear. The germline V gene encodes CDR1 SGDLS and CDR2 YYNGEE. V was clipped by 0 bases and J by 3 bases, with 12 bases between them. CDR3 size: 15 residues. The CDR3 loop is CASSVVAAIDTEAFF. The CDR3 region has the DNA TGTGCCAGCAGCGTAGTGGCAGCGATAGACACTGAAGCTTTCTTT. Supplemented by reference TRBV9 and TRBJ1-1, the full variable domain reads DSGVTQTPKHLITATGQRVTLRCSPRSGDLSVYWYQQSLDQGLQFLIQYYNGEERAKGNILERFSAQQFPDLHSELNLSSLELGDSALYFCASSVVAAIDTEAFFGQGTRLTVV.

The J gene is TRBJ1-2, the V gene TRBV7-8; D is perhaps TRBD1 (5 bases). CDR1 and CDR2 (germline): SGHVS, FQNEAQ. V lost 5 bases and J 7 bases, leaving 14 bases between the germline ends. The CDR3 is 13 amino acids. The CDR3 region has the DNA TGTGCCAGCAGCCTCCCCAGGGCGGCTGGCTACACCTTC. It specifies CASSLPRAAGYTF.